The table lists the clone carrying this T cell receptor beta chain with a few counts. Its target is unknown. This sample was included in a study of T-cell reconstitution after alpha-beta-depleted transplantation in children. V was clipped by 4 bases and J by 2 bases; unmatched bases: 5. The germline V gene encodes CDR1 MGHRA and CDR2 YSYEKL. This CDR3 is 15 amino acids long. Findings and caveats of the study: Where alpha-beta T cells came from about two months after transplant was reportedly several hundred expanded graft clones. Hyperexpanded clones declined; after one year, newly produced T cells mostly supplied diversity. Recipient T cells and thymic progenitors that survived gave rise to the high TCRbeta diversity observed at day 60 in some patients.

Unique molecular identifiers featured in how the TCRbeta library was prepared. TCRdb passed the PCR reads through MiXCR, listing each CDR3 protein once. The table lists about 260,000 distinct CDR3 sequences, roughly 12% of them singletons, with 23% in the top ten. This chain connects TRBV4-1 to TRBJ2-5; 9 bases are shared with TRBD1. Specimen: peripheral blood, collected 180 days after TCRalphabeta/CD19-depleted stem cell transplant. This receptor was obtained from a male patient between 2 and 10 years old who had a stem cell transplant for chronic granulomatous disease, so the T cells may come from the graft donor. The CDR3 region is CASSRRDREQETQYF. CDR3 in DNA: TGCGCCAGCAGCCGAAGGGACAGGGAACAAGAGACCCAGTACTTC.